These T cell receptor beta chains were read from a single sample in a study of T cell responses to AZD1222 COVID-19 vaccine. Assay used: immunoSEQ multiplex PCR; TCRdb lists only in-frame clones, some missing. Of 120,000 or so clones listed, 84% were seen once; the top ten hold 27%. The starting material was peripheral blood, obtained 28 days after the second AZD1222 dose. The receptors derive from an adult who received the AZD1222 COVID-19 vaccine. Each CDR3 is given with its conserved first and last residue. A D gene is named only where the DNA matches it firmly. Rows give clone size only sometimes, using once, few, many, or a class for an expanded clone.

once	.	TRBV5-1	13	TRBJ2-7	CASSLAEDYEQYF	TGCGCCAGCAGCTTGGCGGAGGATTACGAGCAGTACTTC
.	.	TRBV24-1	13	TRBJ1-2	CATSAGTSFGYTF	TGTGCCACCAGCGCCGGGACCTCTTTTGGCTACACCTTC
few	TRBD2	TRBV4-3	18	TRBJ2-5	CARPSPRTSLEAQETQYF	TGCGCCAGACCTTCTCCAAGGACTAGCCTCGAGGCACAAGAGACCCAGTACTTC
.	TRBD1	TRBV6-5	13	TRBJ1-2	CASSRGQGDGYTF	TGTGCCAGCAGTAGGGGACAGGGGGATGGCTACACCTTC
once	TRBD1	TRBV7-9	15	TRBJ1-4	CASSVRTGGREKLFF	TGTGCCAGCAGCGTCCGGACAGGGGGCCGTGAAAAACTGTTTTTT
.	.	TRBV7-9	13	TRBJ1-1	CASSSYFNTEAFF	TGTGCCAGCAGCTCCTACTTTAACACTGAAGCTTTCTTT
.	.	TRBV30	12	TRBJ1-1	CAWKGIGTEAFF	TGTGCCTGGAAGGGGATTGGGACTGAAGCTTTCTTT
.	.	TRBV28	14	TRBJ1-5	CASSLWRSNQPQHF	TGTGCCAGCAGTTTATGGCGTAGCAATCAGCCCCAGCATTTT
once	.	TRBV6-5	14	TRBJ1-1	CASRVQSAGTEAFF	TGTGCCAGCCGAGTACAGTCTGCTGGGACTGAAGCTTTCTTT
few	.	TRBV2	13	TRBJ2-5	CASSGGRQETQYF	TGTGCCAGCAGCGGGGGGCGGCAAGAGACCCAGTACTTC
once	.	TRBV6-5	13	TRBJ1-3	CASSNLGENTIYF	TGTGCCAGCAGTAATCTAGGGGAAAACACCATATATTTT
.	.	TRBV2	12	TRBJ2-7	CASRADGDPQYF	TGTGCCAGCAGAGCTGACGGCGACCCCCAGTACTTC
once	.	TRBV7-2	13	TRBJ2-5	CASSFGQQETQYF	TGTGCCAGCAGCTTTGGCCAACAAGAGACCCAGTACTTC
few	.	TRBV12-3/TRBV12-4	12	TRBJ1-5	CASSLSSQPQHF	TGTGCCAGCAGTTTATCCAGCCAGCCCCAGCATTTT
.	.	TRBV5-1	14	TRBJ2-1	CASSLSRGTNEQFF	TGCGCCAGCAGCTTGTCGCGGGGAACCAATGAGCAGTTCTTC
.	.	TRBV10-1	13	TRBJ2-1	CASTPDGYGEQFF	TGCGCCAGCACCCCTGACGGGTACGGTGAGCAGTTCTTC
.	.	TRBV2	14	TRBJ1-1	CASSEQGQNTEAFF	TGTGCCAGCAGTGAACAGGGGCAGAACACTGAAGCTTTCTTT
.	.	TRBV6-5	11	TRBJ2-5	CASSTHETQYF	TGTGCCAGCAGTACCCACGAGACCCAGTACTTC
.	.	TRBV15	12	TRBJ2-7	CATSRDGYEQYF	TGTGCCACCAGCAGAGATGGATACGAGCAGTACTTC
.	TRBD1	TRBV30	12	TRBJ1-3	CAWGGQSNTIYF	TGTGCCTGGGGGGGACAGTCAAACACCATATATTTT
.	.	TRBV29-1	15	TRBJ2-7	CSVVIMDSASYEQYF	TGCAGCGTTGTGATTATGGACAGTGCCTCCTACGAGCAGTACTTC
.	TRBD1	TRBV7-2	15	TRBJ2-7	CASSLRGGSAYEQYF	TGTGCCAGCAGCTTACGAGGGGGCAGCGCCTACGAGCAGTACTTC
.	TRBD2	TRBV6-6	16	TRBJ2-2	CASSPDRLAWAGELFF	TGTGCCAGCAGCCCCGACCGACTAGCCTGGGCCGGGGAGCTGTTTTTT
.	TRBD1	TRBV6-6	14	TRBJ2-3	CASSWDRSRDTQYF	TGTGCCAGCAGTTGGGACAGGTCTCGAGATACGCAGTATTTT
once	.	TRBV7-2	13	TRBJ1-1	CASSFQANTEAFF	TGTGCCAGCAGCTTTCAGGCGAACACTGAAGCTTTCTTT
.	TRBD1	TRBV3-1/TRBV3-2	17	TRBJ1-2	CASSQSRTGERSYGYTF	TGTGCCAGCAGCCAATCGAGGACAGGGGAGAGAAGCTATGGCTACACCTTC
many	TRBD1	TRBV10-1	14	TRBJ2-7	CASSESRDRGEQYF	TGCGCCAGCAGTGAGTCTCGAGACAGGGGCGAGCAGTACTTC
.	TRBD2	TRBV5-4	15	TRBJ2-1	CASSSSGGAYNEQFF	TGTGCCAGCAGCTCGAGCGGGGGGGCATACAATGAGCAGTTCTTC
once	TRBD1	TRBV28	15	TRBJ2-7	CASSSRKQGAYEQYF	TGTGCCAGCAGTTCAAGGAAACAGGGGGCTTACGAGCAGTACTTC
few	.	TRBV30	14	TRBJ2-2	CASRRRENTGELFF	TGTGCCTCGCGTCGTAGGGAGAACACCGGGGAGCTGTTTTTT
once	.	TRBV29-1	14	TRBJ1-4	CSAARGFPNEKLFF	TGCAGCGCTGCTCGGGGGTTCCCTAATGAAAAACTGTTTTTT
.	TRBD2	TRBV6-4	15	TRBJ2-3	CASSDSAGGPDTQYF	TGTGCCAGCAGTGACTCAGCGGGGGGTCCAGATACGCAGTATTTT
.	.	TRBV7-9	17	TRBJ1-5	CASSPSLNGGLNQPQHF	TGTGCCAGCAGCCCTTCACTTAACGGGGGACTCAATCAGCCCCAGCATTTT
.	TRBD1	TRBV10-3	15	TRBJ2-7	CAIRWVSGGSYEQYF	TGTGCCATCAGATGGGTGTCAGGGGGCTCCTACGAGCAGTACTTC
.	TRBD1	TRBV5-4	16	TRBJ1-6	CASSMGQGAWDSPLHF	TGTGCCAGCAGCATGGGACAGGGGGCATGGGATTCACCCCTCCACTTT
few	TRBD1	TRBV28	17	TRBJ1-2	CASSPAGTGGDLGGYTF	TGTGCCAGCAGCCCCGCCGGGACAGGGGGCGACCTGGGGGGCTACACCTTC
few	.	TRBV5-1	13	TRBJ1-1	CASSNVPNTEAFF	TGCGCCAGCAGCAACGTTCCGAACACTGAAGCTTTCTTT
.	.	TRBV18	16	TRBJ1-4	CASSQTTGATNEKLFF	TGTGCCAGCTCACAGACGACGGGGGCAACTAATGAAAAACTGTTTTTT
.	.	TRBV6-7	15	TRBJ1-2	CARPPGRKKGYGYTF	TGTGCCCGCCCTCCCGGACGTAAAAAGGGTTATGGCTACACCTTC
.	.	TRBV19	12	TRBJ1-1	CASSGDFVEAFF	TGTGCCAGTAGTGGGGATTTCGTTGAAGCTTTCTTT
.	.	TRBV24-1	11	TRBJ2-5	CATSDGETQYF	TGTGCCACCAGTGATGGGGAGACCCAGTACTTC